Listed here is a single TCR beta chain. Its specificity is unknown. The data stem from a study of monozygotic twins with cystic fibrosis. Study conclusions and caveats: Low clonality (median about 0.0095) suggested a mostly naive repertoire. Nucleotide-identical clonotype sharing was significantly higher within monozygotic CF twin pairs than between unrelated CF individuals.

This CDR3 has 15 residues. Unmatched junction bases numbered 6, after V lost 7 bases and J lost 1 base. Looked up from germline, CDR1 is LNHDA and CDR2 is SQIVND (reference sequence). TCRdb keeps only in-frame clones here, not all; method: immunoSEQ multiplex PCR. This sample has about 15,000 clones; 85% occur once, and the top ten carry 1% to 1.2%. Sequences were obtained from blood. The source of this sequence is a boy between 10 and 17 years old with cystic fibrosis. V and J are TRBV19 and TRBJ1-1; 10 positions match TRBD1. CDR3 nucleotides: TGTGCCAGTACCCAAGGGGACAGGGGGAACACTGAAGCTTTCTTT. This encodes CASTQGDRGNTEAFF.